This T cell receptor (beta chain) was identified during a study of blood T cell repertoires in COVID-19. CDR1 SNHLY and CDR2 FYNNEI come from the germline V gene. CDR3 length equals 15 residues. V lost 9 bases, J lost 2 bases, and 10 bases stayed unmatched. In the source study's methods: By means of reference gene primer amplification, nucleated cell counts were estimated. Profiled with immunoSEQ multiplex PCR; TCRdb holds only in-frame clones, not every one. V, J and clone size are taken as reported in that table, and D and trimming were inferred from the DNA itself. The repertoire holds around 300,000 clones, with roughly 90% as singletons.

The V and J genes are TRBV2 and TRBJ2-5; 9 nucleotides align to TRBD2. Sequences were obtained from peripheral blood. This receptor was taken from a woman aged 50 to 65 with active or convalescent COVID-19. CDR3 amino acids: CARSSLAGSQETQYF. DNA for the CDR3: TGTGCCAGATCGAGCCTAGCGGGGTCACAAGAGACCCAGTACTTC.